Here is one T cell receptor (beta chain) with its context. This clonotype was picked up a small number of times. The specificity of this receptor is unknown. One base away there is no much larger clone; base qualities are not given. This sample is part of a study of blood T cells in healthy people across ages (dated by TCRdb to between 2015 and 2017). For the study in its entirety: In model experiments, template switching captured roughly one uniquely barcoded TCR beta cDNA molecule for every two T cells. Four age groups were formed from the donors: young (average approximately 15 years), middle-aged (around 40), aged (62) and long-lived (roughly 81). Two additional independent replicas of 1 million unique cDNA reads from the same blood draw were analyzed for two donors (one aged 18 to 30 and one aged 80 or older). To avoid experimental bias, donors of different ages were distributed randomly across sequencing lanes. To track age-related changes in TCR beta repertoire diversity, the study relied on deep sequencing normalized with unique cDNA molecular identifiers. The study at large found these results: There was a strong correlation between observed TCR beta diversity and the percentage of naive T cells measured by flow cytometry. The CMV infection status of donors was not known, potentially confounding age-related changes in expanded clonotypes. Observed TCR beta diversity per million T cells fell roughly linearly with age, and a significant reduction was already apparent by age roughly 40. Bulk unsorted PBMC profiling prevented conclusive comparison of naive and antigen-experienced compartments. Compared with the aged group, the long-lived group had more naive CD4+ T cells, fewer expanded clones and increased TCR diversity, a pattern suggesting age selection. Estimates of total diversity from one million sequenced T cells were regarded as lower bounds and underestimates.

The library was prepared using 5' RACE. TCRdb shows the sequencer as Illumina HiSeq 2500. A second PCR of about 6 to 12 cycles was run with a J-beta primer mix and a sample-barcoded 5' primer. A template-switch 5' adaptor carrying 12 random nucleotides introduced a unique molecular identifier onto each TCR beta cDNA molecule. At least 2.5 million CDR3-containing paired-end reads were obtained from each sample. The Mint cDNA synthesis kit, primed by a TRBC-specific oligonucleotide, was used to synthesize first-strand cDNA from all RNA. After uracil-DNA glycosylase treatment, a first 18-cycle PCR used universal primers M1SS and BC2_uni_R on all cDNA. The authors processed their data as follows. For normalization, 1 million high-quality reads were randomly selected from each sample, with every read carrying a distinct molecular identifier. Instead of being binned into consensus sequences, reads with shared molecular identifiers were discarded. CDR3 identification, clonotype clustering and error correction used MiTCR with a Q25 quality threshold and the strictest error-elimination algorithm. A nonparametric unseen species model with Euler transformation was used to estimate a lower bound on total TCR beta diversity. Clones were called with MiXCR by TCRdb after fastp trimmed the public reads at Q25, and only in-frame beta chains were retained. One record per CDR3 amino acid sequence lists the most common genes and DNA. TCRdb assigned the V and J calls; the authors' analysis was not used. Within this sample are over 600,000 distinct CDR3 sequences, with roughly 20% of them counted one time only. Approximately 3.7% of the sample comes from the top ten.

The germline V gene sets CDR1 to SNHLY and CDR2 to FYNNEI. There are 13 amino acids in the CDR3, from cysteine to phenylalanine inclusive. Only the CDR3 DNA stays, 39 bases, in frame from base 1. Deletion took 3 bases off V and 2 bases off J, with a span of 7 bases between the germline ends. The approximately 40 donors, aged 6 to 90 years, were systemically healthy Caucasian individuals from Russia. Approximately 10 milliliters of peripheral blood were collected from each donor into EDTA-treated Vacutainer tubes. Ficoll-Paque density-gradient centrifugation was used to isolate PBMCs, with at least 6.5 million per sample. Trizol reagent was used to extract total RNA from PBMCs, with at least 6 micrograms per sample. For every donor, flow cytometry on a PBMC aliquot measured the percentage of naive CD45RAhigh/CD27high T cells.

The source is a man in his sixties or seventies in good health. The V and J segments used are TRBV2 and TRBJ2-5, with the D gene too uncertain to name. What was sequenced was blood. The CDR3 here reads CASSELNQETQYF. DNA sequence: TGTGCCAGCAGTGAGTTGAATCAAGAGACCCAGTACTTC. Joined to the reference TRBV2 and TRBJ2-5 proteins, this CDR3 gives the full variable domain: EPEVTQTPSHQVTQMGQEVILRCVPISNHLYFYWYRQILGQKVEFLVSFYNNEISEKSEIFDDQFSVERPDGSNFTLKIRSTKLEDSAMYFCASSELNQETQYFGPGTRLLVL.